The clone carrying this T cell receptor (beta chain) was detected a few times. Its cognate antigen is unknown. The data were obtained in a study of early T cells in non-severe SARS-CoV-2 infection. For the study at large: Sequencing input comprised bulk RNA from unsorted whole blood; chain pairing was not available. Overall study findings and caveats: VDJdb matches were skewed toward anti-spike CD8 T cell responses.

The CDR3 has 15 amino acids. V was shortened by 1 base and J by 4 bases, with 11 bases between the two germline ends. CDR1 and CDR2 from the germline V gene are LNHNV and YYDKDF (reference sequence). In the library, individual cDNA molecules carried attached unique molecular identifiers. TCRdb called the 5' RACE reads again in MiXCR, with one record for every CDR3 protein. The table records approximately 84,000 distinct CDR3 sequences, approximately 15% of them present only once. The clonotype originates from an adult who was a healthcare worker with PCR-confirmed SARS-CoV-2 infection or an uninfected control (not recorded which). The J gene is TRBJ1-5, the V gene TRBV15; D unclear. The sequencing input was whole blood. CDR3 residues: CATSRVFTDNQPQHF. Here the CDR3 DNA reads TGTGCCACCAGCAGAGTGTTCACAGATAATCAGCCCCAGCATTTT.